The 31 T cell receptor beta chains presented below share a single source sample, sequenced in a study of T cells in Graves' hyperthyroidism and ophthalmopathy (dated by TCRdb to about 2019). Preparation of the library involved multiplex PCR. For sequencing, an Illumina HiSeq 2000 was employed. The TCR beta CDR3 regions were amplified from the RNA transcripts. The TCR CDR3 was subjected to a first round of RT-PCR using the HTBI primer set and the Qiagen OneStep RT-PCR kit. The public reads were reanalyzed by TCRdb: fastp trimming at Q25, MiXCR alignment, in-frame beta chains only. Each CDR3 protein appears once, grouped with its most common genes and DNA. For this sample there are 300,000 to 500,000 distinct CDR3 sequences; over 12% appear just once. Over 25% of the sample is taken by the ten largest. Sequencing was performed on blood. The receptor set was obtained from a man aged 50 to 59 with Graves' ophthalmopathy.

This clonotype turned up a few times. With only one base between it and a far larger clone, this is likely a read error. This chain links TRBV5-1 with TRBJ2-1, with D possibly matching TRBD2 (5 bases). CDR3 length equals 15 residues. From germline, CDR1 is SGHRS and CDR2 YFSETQ. The CDR3 loop is CASSLGGGSYSEQFF. CDR3 coding DNA: TGCGCCAGCAGTCTCGGTGGAGGCTCCTACAGTGAGCAGTTCTTC.

This clonotype occurred many times. This sequence joins TRBV28 and TRBJ1-2; a weak D match, TRBD1 (6 bases). This CDR3 comprises 15 residues. V lost 5 bases and J lost 4, with 17 bases in between. Per germline, CDR1 MDHEN and CDR2 SYDVKM. Here the CDR3 DNA reads TGTGCCAGCAGTCAGGCAACAGGGTGGGGCTATGGCTACACCTTC. This sequence encodes CASSQATGWGYGYTF.

The chain is built from TRBV6-1 and TRBJ2-5, with TRBD1 identical over 8 bases. The CDR3 contains 16 residues. Looked up from germline, CDR1 is MNHNS and CDR2 is SASEGT. V was clipped by 1 base and J by 1 base; unmatched bases: 5. The CDR3 protein is CASSEVVRGLQETQYF. The CDR3 bases are TGTGCCAGCAGTGAAGTGGTCAGGGGGCTCCAAGAGACCCAGTACTTC.

This clonotype was detected many times. The chain couples TRBV5-8 to TRBJ2-5; the D is unclear. Deletions cut 2 bases from V and 2 bases from J, with 4 bases between. In germline, CDR1 is SGHTS, CDR2 YDEGEE. This CDR3 region has 12 residues. The CDR3 sequence is CASSFLQETQYF. Here the CDR3 DNA reads TGTGCCAGCAGCTTCCTTCAAGAGACCCAGTACTTC.

This clonotype was recorded at least ten times. Here the CDR3 reads CASSPGTGPDGYTF. CDR3 sequence (DNA): TGTGCCAGCTCACCAGGGACAGGGCCCGATGGCTACACCTTC. The gene calls are TRBV18 and TRBJ1-2; 9 bases are a match to TRBD1. Germline V CDR1 and CDR2: KGHSH, LQKENI. The J segment lost 6 bases and the V segment lost 2 bases, leaving 4 bases of the junction unmatched. The CDR3 loop spans 14 amino acids. The complete variable domain, with remaining parts taken from reference TRBV18 and TRBJ1-2, reads NAGVMQNPRHLVRRRGQEARLRCSPMKGHSHVYWYRQLPEEGLKFMVYLQKENIIDESGMPKERFSAEFPKEGPSILRIQQVVRGDSAAYFCASSPGTGPDGYTFGSGTRLTVV.

This clonotype has at least ten counts. The gene calls are TRBV2 and TRBJ1-4, with a tentative D call TRBD1 (6 bases). Germline CDR1 reads SNHLY; CDR2 reads FYNNEI. The CDR3 is made up of 14 amino acids. The V and J ends lost 5 bases and 7 bases respectively, with 14 bases between them. CDR3 DNA: TGTGCCAGCAGTACCGGGACAAGGAGTGAAAAACTGTTTTTT. This sequence encodes CASSTGTRSEKLFF.

The CDR3 DNA follows: TGTGCCAGTCACAACCGGGACACCAGACAGGGTGGCTACACCTTC. It is translated as CASHNRDTRQGGYTF. This chain connects TRBV19 to TRBJ1-2; 7 bases match TRBD1. Germline CDR1 and CDR2: LNHDA and SQIVND (reference sequence). J lost 7 bases, V lost 8 bases, and 16 bases had no gene match. This CDR3 contains 15 residues.

This rearrangement joins TRBV5-4 to TRBJ1-1; D is undetermined. Between the trimmed V and J ends, which lost 3 bases and 1 base, there was a span of 16 bases. The CDR3 covers 16 residues. CDR1 and CDR2 from the germline V gene are SGHNT and YYREEE (reference sequence). Written as DNA, the CDR3 is TGTGCCAGCAGCTCCACGCAATGGACGGCGAACACTGAAGCTTTCTTT. Its translation is CASSSTQWTANTEAFF. Supplemented by reference TRBV5-4 and TRBJ1-1, the full variable domain reads ETGVTQSPTHLIKTRGQQVTLRCSSQSGHNTVSWYQQALGQGPQFIFQYYREEENGRGNFPPRFSGLQFPNYSSELNVNALELDDSALYLCASSSTQWTANTEAFFGQGTRLTVV.

The sample holds many counts of this clonotype. CDR3 sequence: CASSPDRGYNEQFF. The CDR3 region has the DNA TGTGCCAGCTCACCGGACAGGGGTTACAATGAGCAGTTCTTC. J is TRBJ2-1 and V is TRBV18; 9 bases are a match to TRBD1. The junction had 1 base not matched to a gene; V was cut back by 3 bases and J by 4 bases. Germline V gives CDR1 KGHSH, CDR2 LQKENI. This CDR3 is built from 14 residues.

This clonotype was counted ten times or more. The rearrangement uses TRBV2 and TRBJ2-1; 9 positions match TRBD2. This CDR3 is 16 amino acids long. CDR1 SNHLY and CDR2 FYNNEI come from the germline V gene. The V gene end was trimmed by 0 bases and the J gene end by 4 bases; junction bases not matched to a gene: 4. CDR3 in DNA: TGTGCCAGCAGTGAAGCTAGCGGGAGAGGGTACAATGAGCAGTTCTTC. Amino acids: CASSEASGRGYNEQFF.

This clonotype was observed at least ten times. The chain recombines TRBV5-1 with TRBJ2-1; TRBD2 matches at 15 bases. The CDR3 contains 16 residues. The ends lost 3 bases at V and 9 bases at J; junction bases unmatched: 7. Germline lookup yields CDR1 SGHRS and CDR2 YFSETQ. CDR3 bases: TGCGCCAGCAGCTCTGGACCGGGACTAGCGGGAGGTGAGCAGTTCTTC. It translates to CASSSGPGLAGGEQFF.

This clonotype was picked up many times. V is TRBV28 and J is TRBJ1-1; no clear D gene. Trimming stripped 4 bases from V and 3 bases from J, with 6 bases between. Germline V gene data show CDR1 as MDHEN and CDR2 as SYDVKM. The CDR3 extends over 12 amino acids. Here the CDR3 DNA reads TGTGCCAGCAGTTCCGTTGACACTGAAGCTTTCTTT. It yields the protein CASSSVDTEAFF.

V usage is TRBV2 and J usage is TRBJ1-1; TRBD1 might be the D (6 bases). The V and J ends lost 6 bases and 0 bases respectively, with 11 bases between them. In germline, CDR1 is SNHLY, CDR2 FYNNEI. This CDR3 is built from 14 residues. The DNA of the CDR3 is TGTGCCAGCAGGGAGGACAGCTTGAACACTGAAGCTTTCTTT. Translated, it gives CASREDSLNTEAFF.

This clonotype was recorded at least ten times. V and J are TRBV29-1 and TRBJ1-1; D is perhaps TRBD1 (6 bases). Germline CDR1 and CDR2: SQVTM and ANQGSEA. The V gene lost 2 bases and the J gene lost 5 bases, with 18 bases spanning the gap. The CDR3 covers 15 residues. This CDR3 reads CSVERSGRGGTEAFF. The CDR3, as DNA: TGCAGCGTTGAAAGGTCAGGGAGAGGGGGGACTGAAGCTTTCTTT.

The sample holds many counts of this clonotype. The rearrangement links TRBV2 to TRBJ2-5, with unresolved D. The CDR3 extends over 15 amino acids. Between the trimmed V and J ends, which lost 6 bases and 4 bases, there was a span of 18 bases. Germline values: CDR1 SNHLY, CDR2 FYNNEI. CDR3 region: CASRKPGPKGETQYF. In DNA, the CDR3 is TGTGCCAGCAGAAAACCGGGCCCCAAGGGAGAGACCCAGTACTTC.

The chain links TRBV27 to TRBJ2-7; 7 bases fit TRBD1. The ends lost 6 bases at V and 4 bases at J; junction bases unmatched: 6. The CDR3 runs to 13 residues. The V gene's germline CDR1 is MNHEY and CDR2 SMNVEV (reference sequence). CDR3 in DNA: TGTGCCAGCAGCAAGGGACAGACATACGAGCAGTACTTC. Translated, it gives CASSKGQTYEQYF.

This clonotype came up a few times. The genes are TRBV30 and TRBJ2-5, with a tentative D call TRBD2 (7 bases). CDR3 length equals 19 residues. V shed 0 bases and J shed 2 bases, with 25 bases lying between them. The germline gives CDR1 GTSNPN, CDR2 SVGIG (reference sequence). The CDR3 is CAWSVQGLGGKGQQETQYF. CDR3 in DNA: TGTGCCTGGAGTGTACAGGGTCTCGGGGGGAAGGGTCAACAAGAGACCCAGTACTTC.

This clonotype was counted ten times or more. The CDR3 protein is CASSLEAQANYGYTF. The CDR3 DNA reads as TGTGCCAGCAGCTTAGAGGCGCAGGCTAACTATGGCTACACCTTC. The chain recombines TRBV7-2 with TRBJ1-2; D call uncertain. CDR3 size: 15 residues. The germline CDR1 and CDR2 sequences are SGHTA and FQGNSA. V was pared by 1 base and J by 0 bases, with 9 bases between.

This clonotype came up a few times. The chain joins TRBV4-2 to TRBJ2-3, with D hard to call. Germline V gene sequence: CDR1 LGHNA, CDR2 YNFKEQ. Trimming shortened V by 1 base and J by 4 bases, and 12 bases separated the two germline ends. This CDR3 comprises 15 residues. For the CDR3, the DNA is TGTGCCAGCAGCCAAGCGGTTAGCAGCCCAGATACGCAGTATTTT. Amino acids: CASSQAVSSPDTQYF.

This clonotype was recorded many times. V is TRBV11-2 and J is TRBJ1-1; no firm D call. CDR3 size: 16 residues. The ends were cut back, 1 base at V and 5 bases at J, with 17 bases in the middle. Germline CDR1 is SGHAT and CDR2 is FQNNGV. The CDR3 region is CASSLASTGFTTEAFF. CDR3 coding DNA: TGTGCCAGCAGCTTAGCGTCTACTGGCTTTACGACTGAAGCTTTCTTT. The entire variable domain, with the rest obtained from reference TRBV11-2 and TRBJ1-1, is as follows: EAGVAQSPRYKIIEKRQSVAFWCNPISGHATLYWYQQILGQGPKLLIQFQNNGVVDDSQLPKDRFSAERLKGVDSTLKIQPAKLEDSAVYLCASSLASTGFTTEAFFGQGTRLTVV.

Ten or more counts support this clonotype. The chain links TRBV6-1 to TRBJ2-1, with TRBD1 matching over 9 bases. This CDR3 contains 15 residues. In germline, CDR1 is MNHNS, CDR2 SASEGT. V was pared by 3 bases and J by 9 bases, with 9 bases of the junction left unmatched. CDR3 DNA: TGTGCCAGCAGTGAGGAAGAGGACAGGGGTTTTGAGCAGTTCTTC. As protein: CASSEEEDRGFEQFF.

This chain links TRBV11-2 with TRBJ1-2, with 9 bases aligning to TRBD1. Germline V gene lookup returns CDR1 SGHAT and CDR2 FQNNGV. Unmatched junction bases numbered 7, after V lost 5 bases and J lost 3 bases. The length of the CDR3 is 15 residues. The CDR3 DNA reads TGTGCCAGCAGCCCGACCGGGACAGGGTACTATGGCTACACCTTC. Its protein is CASSPTGTGYYGYTF.

This clonotype was seen at least ten times. The rearrangement uses TRBV27 and TRBJ2-7; 7 nucleotides match TRBD2. This CDR3 region has 14 residues. V trimming: 6 bases; J trimming: 7 bases; junction bases outside the gene matches: 12. The germline gives CDR1 MNHEY, CDR2 SMNVEV (reference sequence). CDR3 protein: CASSPLPGGREQYF. CDR3 sequence (DNA): TGTGCCAGCAGCCCCCTACCGGGAGGACGAGAGCAGTACTTC.

About this clonotype: With a much larger clone just one base away, this may be a read error. V and J are TRBV29-1 and TRBJ2-3, with 8 nucleotides matching TRBD1. Germline V CDR1 and CDR2: SQVTM, ANQGSEA. J gave up 5 bases and V 2 bases, and 3 bases lay outside the gene matches. This CDR3 is built from 13 residues. For the CDR3, the DNA is TGCAGCGTTGAACAGGGGGCCGGAGATACGCAGTATTTT. Translating gives CSVEQGAGDTQYF.

The CDR3 spells CASSTRTRSSYNEQFF. The CDR3 coding sequence is TGTGCCAGTAGTACCCGGACACGGAGCTCCTACAATGAGCAGTTCTTC. This chain uses TRBV19 with TRBJ2-1; a weak D match, TRBD1 (5 bases). Trimming stripped 4 bases from V and 0 bases from J, with 13 bases between. CDR3 length equals 16 residues. The germline V gene has CDR1 LNHDA and CDR2 SQIVND (reference sequence).

At least ten counts were recorded for this clonotype. V is TRBV24-1 and J is TRBJ2-1, with 7 bases lining up with TRBD2. Trimming cost V 5 bases and J 5 bases; bases outside gene matches: 2. The CDR3 contains 13 residues. Germline V lookup: CDR1 KGHDR, CDR2 SFDVKD. For the CDR3, the DNA is TGTGCCACCAGTGGGCTAGCGGACAATGAGCAGTTCTTC. This gives the protein CATSGLADNEQFF.

The J gene is TRBJ1-5, the V gene TRBV19, with 11 bases that match TRBD1. CDR1 is LNHDA and CDR2 is SQIVND in the germline V gene (reference sequence). The CDR3 length is 16 residues. Trimming took 8 bases from V and 4 from J; bases not matched to a gene: 10. CDR3 amino acids: CASLPSGTGGNQPQHF. The CDR3 DNA is TGTGCCAGTCTCCCGTCCGGGACAGGGGGGAATCAGCCCCAGCATTTT.

This clonotype has a count of ten or more. This chain uses TRBV12-3 or TRBV12-4 with TRBJ2-5; a possible D gene is TRBD2 (5 bases). This CDR3 comprises 13 residues. V was cut by 4 bases and J by 3 bases, with 9 bases left in between. The CDR3 coding sequence is TGTGCCAGCAGTTACCGGGGTGAAGAGACCCAGTACTTC. This codes for CASSYRGEETQYF.

This clonotype was detected a few times. This chain connects TRBV5-1 to TRBJ2-7; 10 bases agree with TRBD2. With V trimmed by 4 bases and J by 2 bases, 6 bases remained unmatched. The CDR3 loop spans 15 amino acids. CDR1 and CDR2 (germline): SGHRS, YFSETQ. Here the CDR3 DNA reads TGCGCCAGCAGCCGTAGCGGGAGGCCCCCCTACGAGCAGTACTTC. Its protein product is CASSRSGRPPYEQYF.

The J gene is TRBJ2-7, the V gene TRBV24-1, with 10 nucleotides matching TRBD2. This CDR3 region has 17 residues. After removal of 5 bases from V and 1 base from J, the junction contained 10 bases not matched to a gene. CDR1 and CDR2 from the germline V gene are KGHDR and SFDVKD. CDR3 in amino acids: CATSGPGLASNSYEQYF. The CDR3 DNA follows: TGTGCCACCAGTGGTCCGGGACTAGCGAGTAATTCCTACGAGCAGTACTTC.

This clonotype was counted only a few times. This chain joins TRBV10-2 and TRBJ2-1; 14 bases map to TRBD2. The V segment lost 6 bases and the J segment 9 bases; nucleotides outside the gene matches: 7. The CDR3 sequence is 15 residues long. In germline, CDR1 is WSHSY, CDR2 SAAADI. The CDR3 DNA is TGCGCCAGCAGAGCCCCGGGACTAGCGGGGGTTGAGCAGTTCTTC. This gives the protein CASRAPGLAGVEQFF.